This entry lists 10 T cell receptor beta chains sequenced from one sample in a study of blood T cell repertoires in COVID-19. Method: immunoSEQ multiplex PCR; TCRdb's copy keeps in-frame clones and lacks some. The profile covers about 270,000 clones, with roughly nine tenths appearing a single time and about 8.7% taken by the ten largest. Sequenced material: peripheral blood. These receptors were collected from a man between 40 and 49 years old with active or convalescent COVID-19.

V and J are TRBV29-1 and TRBJ1-2; D gene uncertain. The length of the CDR3 is 13 residues. CDR1 SQVTM and CDR2 ANQGSEA come from the germline V gene. V lost 0 bases and J lost 6, with 11 bases in between. For the CDR3, the DNA is TGCAGCGTTGAAGAGGCGGATGGTAATGGCTACACCTTC. Residues: CSVEEADGNGYTF.

This chain joins TRBV7-6 and TRBJ2-1; no clear D gene. CDR1 is SGHVS, CDR2 FNYEAQ, per germline. Trimming removed 0 bases from V and 5 bases from J, with 8 bases in between. This CDR3 has 14 residues. The CDR3 DNA is TGTGCCAGCAGCTTAGCGGAGTATGACAATGAGCAGTTCTTC. Its protein is CASSLAEYDNEQFF.

The J gene is TRBJ2-1, the V gene TRBV10-2; TRBD1 aligns across 12 bases. The CDR3 has 15 residues. Trimming removed 6 bases from V and 8 bases from J; junction bases left unmatched: 8. The germline V gene has CDR1 WSHSY and CDR2 SAAADI. CDR3 region: CASRAPGQGAYEQFF. In DNA form, the CDR3 reads TGCGCCAGCAGAGCGCCGGGACAGGGGGCTTATGAGCAGTTCTTC.

A note on this clone: In the same sample, other DNA sequences code for this CDR3. The chain employs TRBV19 and TRBJ1-1; D unresolved. Germline V gene sequence: CDR1 LNHDA, CDR2 SQIVND (reference sequence). This CDR3 comprises 11 residues. The V end was cut by 7 bases, the J end by 5 bases, with 8 bases between. CDR3 sequence: CASTLGTEAFF. CDR3 nucleotides: TGTGCCAGTACCCTCGGGACTGAAGCTTTCTTT.

This sequence joins TRBV6-1 and TRBJ1-1, with TRBD1 as a possible D gene (5 bases). The germline CDR1 and CDR2 sequences are MNHNS and SASEGT. This CDR3 is built from 17 residues. Trimming stripped 2 bases from V and 0 bases from J, with 16 bases between. CDR3 amino acids: CASSEPTLGRMNTEAFF. CDR3 sequence (DNA): TGTGCCAGCAGTGAACCCACCTTGGGGCGCATGAACACTGAAGCTTTCTTT.

This clone was detected once. The chain is built from TRBV7-3 and TRBJ2-1; 11 nucleotides line up with TRBD2. The CDR3 contains 15 residues. V was clipped by 4 bases and J by 4 bases; unmatched bases: 3. Looked up from germline, CDR1 is SGHTA and CDR2 is FQGTGA. The CDR3, as DNA: TGTGCCAGCAGCTGGACTAGCGGGCATTACAATGAGCAGTTCTTC. Translation gives CASSWTSGHYNEQFF.

This chain connects TRBV5-1 to TRBJ2-3, with 11 bases identical to TRBD2. Per the germline V gene, CDR1 is SGHRS and CDR2 is YFSETQ. The CDR3 covers 17 residues. Trimming took 0 bases from V and 0 from J; bases not matched to a gene: 3. This CDR3 is CASSLGLAGGSTDTQYF. The CDR3 nucleotides are TGCGCCAGCAGCTTGGGGCTAGCGGGGGGAAGCACAGATACGCAGTATTTT.

V usage is TRBV14 and J usage is TRBJ2-1; D not certain. CDR1 and CDR2 (germline): SGHDN, FVKESK. This CDR3 spans 16 amino acids. The ends were cut back, 4 bases at V and 0 bases at J, with 13 bases in the middle. This CDR3 reads CASSPVAVRSYNEQFF. The CDR3 DNA follows: TGTGCCAGCAGCCCAGTTGCAGTTCGCTCCTACAATGAGCAGTTCTTC. Full variable domain (outside the CDR3, taken from reference TRBV14 and TRBJ2-1): EAGVTQFPSHSVIEKGQTVTLRCDPISGHDNLYWYRRVMGKEIKFLLHFVKESKQDESGMPNNRFLAERTGGTYSTLKVQPAELEDSGVYFCASSPVAVRSYNEQFFGPGTRLTVL.

The chain employs TRBV7-7 and TRBJ2-3; 12 nucleotides line up with TRBD2. Per germline, CDR1 SSHAT and CDR2 FNYEAQ (reference sequence). Trimming removed 5 bases from V and 7 bases from J; junction bases left unmatched: 19. The CDR3 has 19 residues. The chain's CDR3 is CASSPGFPGLAGPTNTQYF. For the CDR3, the DNA is TGTGCCAGCAGCCCCGGGTTCCCGGGACTAGCGGGTCCCACGAATACGCAGTATTTT.

The rearrangement uses TRBV28 and TRBJ1-5; 10 bases are shared with TRBD1. Germline CDR1 reads MDHEN; CDR2 reads SYDVKM. The CDR3 is 16 amino acids. J gave up 2 bases and V 3 bases, and 4 bases lay outside the gene matches. The CDR3 sequence is CASSFRQGAGNQPQHF. CDR3 bases: TGTGCCAGCAGTTTCAGACAGGGGGCCGGCAATCAGCCCCAGCATTTT.